Listed below are T cell receptor beta chains from one sample, sequenced in a study of T cell changes during pregnancy in multiple sclerosis. Repertoires were generated with immunoSEQ multiplex PCR, while TCRdb's copy carries only in-frame clones and drops some. The sample includes 55,000 to 80,000 clones, approximately 93% of them seen just once. Specimen: CD8+ T cells from peripheral blood mononuclear cells, collected in the second trimester of pregnancy. These TCRs come from a female donor with multiple sclerosis, enrolled in a pregnancy study. The CDR3 runs from the conserved cysteine through the conserved F or W. Clone size appears in some rows only: once, few, many, or a class for an expanded clone.

size: NA
J: TRBJ2-3
V: TRBV7-9
CDR3: CASSHGPTGGSTDTQYF

size: NA
J: TRBJ2-3
V: TRBV19
CDR3: CASSFGGDTQYF

size: NA
J: TRBJ2-7
V: TRBV9
CDR3: CASSPGGGRAHEQYF

size: NA
J: TRBJ1-1
V: TRBV7-2
CDR3: CASSPWTGEAEAFF

size: NA
J: TRBJ1-5
V: TRBV23-1
CDR3: CASSQNRDDRQGALVFRNQPQHF

size: NA
J: TRBJ2-7
V: TRBV27
CDR3: CASSPLPSGSFHEQYF

size: NA
J: TRBJ1-2
V: TRBV5-5
CDR3: CASSQGQNGYTF

size: once
J: TRBJ2-5
V: TRBV5-5
CDR3: CASSPGTGMETQYF

size: NA
J: TRBJ1-4
V: TRBV5-1
CDR3: CASSFTGADHNEKLFF

size: NA
J: TRBJ2-7
V: TRBV4-2
CDR3: CASSQRQDSYEQYF

size: NA
J: TRBJ2-1
V: TRBV29-1
CDR3: CSVDSPVIGNSEQFF

size: NA
J: TRBJ1-2
V: TRBV5-5
CDR3: CASSFEGDGYTF

size: NA
J: TRBJ2-3
V: TRBV29-1
CDR3: CSVDWGDTDTQYF

size: NA
J: TRBJ2-7
V: TRBV27
CDR3: CASSLGPTYEQYF

size: NA
J: TRBJ2-3
V: TRBV2
CDR3: CASIGLVGYF

size: NA
J: TRBJ2-5
V: TRBV5-1
CDR3: CASSSEGGLFQETQYF

size: once
J: TRBJ2-7
V: TRBV15
CDR3: CATSRHLGGSGYEQYF

size: NA
J: NA
V: TRBV6-1
CDR3: CASREGGTFHEQYF

size: NA
J: TRBJ2-2
V: TRBV19
CDR3: CASRGQDRVAGELFF

size: NA
J: TRBJ2-3
V: TRBV30
CDR3: CAGSKAGREYF

size: NA
J: TRBJ2-5
V: TRBV5-4
CDR3: CASSYERGQETQYF

size: NA
J: TRBJ2-1
V: TRBV12-5
CDR3: CASGSRGRDRNTSVYNEQFF

size: NA
J: TRBJ2-7
V: TRBV11-2
CDR3: CASSFPQAGSYEQYF

size: NA
J: TRBJ1-5
V: TRBV30
CDR3: CAWSVGAGIQPQHF

size: NA
J: TRBJ1-1
V: TRBV5-1
CDR3: CASSWRPMAEAFF

size: NA
J: TRBJ2-5
V: TRBV7-8
CDR3: CASSSRLAGPQGETQYF

size: NA
J: TRBJ2-5
V: TRBV15
CDR3: CATRARTSGKETQYF

size: NA
J: TRBJ2-1
V: TRBV4-1
CDR3: CASSLAGGSSYNEQFF

size: NA
J: TRBJ2-3
V: TRBV27
CDR3: CASSSRQGKGTDTQYF

size: once
J: TRBJ2-7
V: TRBV19
CDR3: CASSIDGRYYEQYF

size: NA
J: TRBJ1-1
V: TRBV23-1
CDR3: CASSHPGQGKKNTEAFF

size: NA
J: TRBJ2-2
V: TRBV5-6
CDR3: CASSLNSGRVTGELFF